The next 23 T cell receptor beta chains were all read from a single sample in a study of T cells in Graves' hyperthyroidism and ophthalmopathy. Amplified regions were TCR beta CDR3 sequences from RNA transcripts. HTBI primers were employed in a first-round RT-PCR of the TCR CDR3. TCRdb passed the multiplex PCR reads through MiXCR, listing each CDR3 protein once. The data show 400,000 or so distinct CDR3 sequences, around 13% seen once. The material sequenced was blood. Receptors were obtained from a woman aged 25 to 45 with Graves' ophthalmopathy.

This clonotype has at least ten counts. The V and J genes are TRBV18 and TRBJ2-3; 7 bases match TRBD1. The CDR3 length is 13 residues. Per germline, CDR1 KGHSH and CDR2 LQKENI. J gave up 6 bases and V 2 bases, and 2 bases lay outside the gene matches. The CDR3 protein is CASSPEQGDTQYF. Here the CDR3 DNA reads TGTGCCAGCTCACCAGAACAGGGGGATACGCAGTATTTT.

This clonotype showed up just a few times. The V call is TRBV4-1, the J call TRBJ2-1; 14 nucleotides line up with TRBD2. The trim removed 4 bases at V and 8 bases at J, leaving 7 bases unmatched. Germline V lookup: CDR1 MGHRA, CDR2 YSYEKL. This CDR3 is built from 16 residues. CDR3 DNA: TGCGCCAGCAGCCCTAGACTAGCGGGGGGGCCCGATGAGCAGTTCTTC. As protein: CASSPRLAGGPDEQFF.

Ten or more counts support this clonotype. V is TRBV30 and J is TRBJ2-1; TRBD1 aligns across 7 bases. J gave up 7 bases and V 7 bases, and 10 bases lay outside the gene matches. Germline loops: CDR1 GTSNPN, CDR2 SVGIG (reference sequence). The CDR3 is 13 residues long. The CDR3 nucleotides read TGTGCCTACAACAGGGGTCAAGGGAATGAGCAGTTCTTC. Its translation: CAYNRGQGNEQFF.

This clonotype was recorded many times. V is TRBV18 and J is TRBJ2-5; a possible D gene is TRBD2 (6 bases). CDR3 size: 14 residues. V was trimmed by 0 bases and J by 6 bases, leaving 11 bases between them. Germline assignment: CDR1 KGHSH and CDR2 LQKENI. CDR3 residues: CASSPPTGRKTQYF. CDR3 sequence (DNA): TGTGCCAGCTCACCACCAACTGGGAGGAAGACCCAGTACTTC.

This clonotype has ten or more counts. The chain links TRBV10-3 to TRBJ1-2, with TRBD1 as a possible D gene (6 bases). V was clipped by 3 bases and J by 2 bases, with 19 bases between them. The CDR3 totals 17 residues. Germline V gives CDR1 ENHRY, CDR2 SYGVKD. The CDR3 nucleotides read TGTGCCATCAGTGATCCCGCTAGAGGGGGGGCGAACTATGGCTACACCTTC. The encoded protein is CAISDPARGGANYGYTF.

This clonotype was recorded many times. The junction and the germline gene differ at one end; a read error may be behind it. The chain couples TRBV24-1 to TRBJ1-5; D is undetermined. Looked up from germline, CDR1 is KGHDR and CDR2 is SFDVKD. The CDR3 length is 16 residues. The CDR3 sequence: CVTSDTWEGSNQPQHF. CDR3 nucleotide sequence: TGTGTCACCAGTGACACTTGGGAGGGAAGCAATCAGCCCCAGCATTTT.

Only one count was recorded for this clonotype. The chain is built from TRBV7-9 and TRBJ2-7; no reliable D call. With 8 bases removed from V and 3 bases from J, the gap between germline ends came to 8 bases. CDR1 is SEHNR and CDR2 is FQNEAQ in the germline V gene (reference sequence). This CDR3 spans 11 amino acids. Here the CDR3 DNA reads TGTGCCAGCGATTCAGACTACGAGCAGTACTTC. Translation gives CASDSDYEQYF.

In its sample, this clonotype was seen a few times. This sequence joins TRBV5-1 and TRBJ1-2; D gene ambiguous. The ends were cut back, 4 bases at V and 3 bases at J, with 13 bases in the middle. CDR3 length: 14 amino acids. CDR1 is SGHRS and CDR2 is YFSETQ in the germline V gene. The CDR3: CASSPQPRYYGYTF. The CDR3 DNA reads TGCGCCAGCAGCCCCCAGCCCCGTTACTATGGCTACACCTTC.

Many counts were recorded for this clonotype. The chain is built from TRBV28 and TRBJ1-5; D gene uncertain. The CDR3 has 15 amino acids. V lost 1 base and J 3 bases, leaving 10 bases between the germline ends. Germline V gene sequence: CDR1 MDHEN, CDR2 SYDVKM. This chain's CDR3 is CASSLLRSLNQPQHF. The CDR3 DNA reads TGTGCCAGCAGTTTATTACGGTCACTCAATCAGCCCCAGCATTTT.

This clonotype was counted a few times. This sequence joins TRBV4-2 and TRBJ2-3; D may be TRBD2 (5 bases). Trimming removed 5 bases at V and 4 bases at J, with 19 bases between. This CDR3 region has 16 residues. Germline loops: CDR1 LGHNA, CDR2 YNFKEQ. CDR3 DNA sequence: TGTGCCAGCAGCACAAGCGAACTAGTCTTGTCAGATACGCAGTATTTT. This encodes CASSTSELVLSDTQYF.

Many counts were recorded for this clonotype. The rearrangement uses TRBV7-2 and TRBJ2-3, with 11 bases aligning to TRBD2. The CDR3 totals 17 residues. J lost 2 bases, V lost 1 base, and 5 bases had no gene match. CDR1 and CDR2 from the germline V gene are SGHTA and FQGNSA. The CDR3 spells CASSLDSSGGYTDTQYF. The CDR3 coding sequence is TGTGCCAGCAGCTTAGATTCTAGCGGGGGGTACACAGATACGCAGTATTTT.

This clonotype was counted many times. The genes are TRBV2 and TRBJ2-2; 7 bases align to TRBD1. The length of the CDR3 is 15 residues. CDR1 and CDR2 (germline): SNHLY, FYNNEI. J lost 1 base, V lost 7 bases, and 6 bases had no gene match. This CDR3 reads CASKRTGLNTGELFF. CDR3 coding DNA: TGTGCCAGCAAAAGGACAGGATTGAACACCGGGGAGCTGTTTTTT. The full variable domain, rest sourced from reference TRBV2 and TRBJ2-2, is EPEVTQTPSHQVTQMGQEVILRCVPISNHLYFYWYRQILGQKVEFLVSFYNNEISEKSEIFDDQFSVERPDGSNFTLKIRSTKLEDSAMYFCASKRTGLNTGELFFGEGSRLTVL.

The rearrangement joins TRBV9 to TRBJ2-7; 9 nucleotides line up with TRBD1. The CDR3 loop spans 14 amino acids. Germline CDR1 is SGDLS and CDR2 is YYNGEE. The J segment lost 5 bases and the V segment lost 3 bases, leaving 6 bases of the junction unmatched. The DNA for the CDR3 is TGTGCCAGCAGCGCATGGACAGGGGCGGACGAGCAGTACTTC. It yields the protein CASSAWTGADEQYF.

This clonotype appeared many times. The CDR3 loop is CASRQDVQETQYF. CDR3 nucleotides: TGTGCCAGCAGACAGGACGTCCAAGAGACCCAGTACTTC. This rearrangement joins TRBV2 to TRBJ2-5; possible D gene TRBD1, 5 bases. V was pared by 6 bases and J by 1 base, with 9 bases between. CDR1 is SNHLY, CDR2 FYNNEI, per germline. The CDR3 has 13 amino acids.

The DNA for the CDR3 is TGCAGCGTTAAAACTGGCTACACCTTC. It encodes CSVKTGYTF. The chain has TRBV29-1 and TRBJ1-2; D unresolved. The germline V gene encodes CDR1 SQVTM and CDR2 ANQGSEA. This CDR3 has 9 residues. With 5 bases removed from V and 7 bases from J, the gap between germline ends came to 5 bases.

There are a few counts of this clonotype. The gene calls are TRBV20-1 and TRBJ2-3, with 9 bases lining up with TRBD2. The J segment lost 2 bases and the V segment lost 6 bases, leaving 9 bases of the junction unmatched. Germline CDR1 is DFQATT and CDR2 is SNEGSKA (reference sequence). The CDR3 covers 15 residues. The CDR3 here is CSASMASGDTDTQYF. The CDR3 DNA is TGCAGTGCCTCAATGGCTAGCGGGGACACAGATACGCAGTATTTT.

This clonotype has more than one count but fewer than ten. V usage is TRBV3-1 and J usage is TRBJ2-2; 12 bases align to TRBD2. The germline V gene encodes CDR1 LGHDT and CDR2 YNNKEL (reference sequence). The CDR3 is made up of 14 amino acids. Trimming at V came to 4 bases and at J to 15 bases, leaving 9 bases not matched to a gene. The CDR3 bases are TGTGCCAGCAGCCTCTCTAGCGGGGGGGCCCGGGTGTTTTTT. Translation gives CASSLSSGGARVFF.

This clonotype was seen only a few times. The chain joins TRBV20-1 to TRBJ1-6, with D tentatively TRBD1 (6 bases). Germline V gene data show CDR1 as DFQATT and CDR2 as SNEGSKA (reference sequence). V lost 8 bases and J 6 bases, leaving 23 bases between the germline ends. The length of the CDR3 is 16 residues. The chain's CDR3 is CSPLEEYHRVNSPLHF. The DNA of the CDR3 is TGCAGTCCACTAGAAGAATATCACAGGGTTAATTCACCCCTCCACTTT.

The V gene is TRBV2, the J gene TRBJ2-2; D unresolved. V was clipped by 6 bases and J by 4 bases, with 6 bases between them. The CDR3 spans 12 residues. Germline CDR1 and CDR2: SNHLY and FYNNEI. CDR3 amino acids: CASSAGTGELFF. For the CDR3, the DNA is TGTGCCAGCAGCGCAGGCACCGGGGAGCTGTTTTTT.

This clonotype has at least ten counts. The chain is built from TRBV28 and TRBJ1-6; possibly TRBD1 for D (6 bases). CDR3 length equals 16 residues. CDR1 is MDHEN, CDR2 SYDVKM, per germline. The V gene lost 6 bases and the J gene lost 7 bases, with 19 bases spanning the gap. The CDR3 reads CASRTTREGGNSPLHF. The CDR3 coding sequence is TGTGCCAGCAGGACGACACGAGAGGGGGGAAATTCACCCCTCCACTTT.

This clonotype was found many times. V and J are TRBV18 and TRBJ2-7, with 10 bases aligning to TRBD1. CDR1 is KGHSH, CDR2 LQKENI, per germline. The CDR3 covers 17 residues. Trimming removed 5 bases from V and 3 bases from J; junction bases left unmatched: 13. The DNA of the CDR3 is TGTGCCAGCTCAGCCGGAATGGGACAGGGGAATTACTACGAGCAGTACTTC. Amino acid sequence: CASSAGMGQGNYYEQYF. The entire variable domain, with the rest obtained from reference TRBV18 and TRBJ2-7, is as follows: NAGVMQNPRHLVRRRGQEARLRCSPMKGHSHVYWYRQLPEEGLKFMVYLQKENIIDESGMPKERFSAEFPKEGPSILRIQQVVRGDSAAYFCASSAGMGQGNYYEQYFGPGTRLTVT.

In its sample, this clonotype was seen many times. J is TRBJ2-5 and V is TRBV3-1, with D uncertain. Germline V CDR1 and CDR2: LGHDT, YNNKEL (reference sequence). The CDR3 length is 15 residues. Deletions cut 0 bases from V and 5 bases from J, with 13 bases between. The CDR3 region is CASSQDLATRETQYF. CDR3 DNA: TGTGCCAGCAGCCAAGATTTAGCTACTCGCGAGACCCAGTACTTC.

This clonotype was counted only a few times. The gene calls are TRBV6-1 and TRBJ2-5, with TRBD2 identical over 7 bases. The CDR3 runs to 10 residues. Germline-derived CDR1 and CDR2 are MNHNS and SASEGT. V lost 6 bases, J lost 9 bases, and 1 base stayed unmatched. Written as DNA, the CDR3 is TGTGCCAGCAGCCGGGAGGCCCAGTACTTC. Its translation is CASSREAQYF.